Included here is one TCR beta chain sequence, with context. Its antigen is not identified. The data are from a study of blood T cells in healthy people across ages. The V end lost 2 bases, the J end lost 0 bases, and 14 bases lay between the germline ends. CDR1 and CDR2 from the germline V gene are SGHVS and FQNEAQ. This CDR3 is built from 16 residues. Study findings and constraints: Comparison with aged donors showed that long-lived donors had more naive CD4+ cells and higher diversity. Per-million-T-cell TCR beta diversity fell roughly linearly with age.

PCR was performed a second time for roughly 7 to 12 cycles using a sample-barcoded 5' primer and a J-beta primer mix. TCRdb used MiXCR to reprocess the 5' RACE reads, holding one entry per CDR3 protein. The sample contains 780,000 or so distinct CDR3 sequences, approximately 53% of which appear only once. The clonotype was recovered from a man in his forties in good health. V is TRBV7-8 and J is TRBJ2-7, with a tentative D call TRBD2 (5 bases). Sequenced input: blood. This CDR3 reads CASSLRSGRASYEQYF. CDR3 nucleotide sequence: TGTGCCAGCAGCTTAAGGTCTGGGCGGGCCTCCTACGAGCAGTACTTC.